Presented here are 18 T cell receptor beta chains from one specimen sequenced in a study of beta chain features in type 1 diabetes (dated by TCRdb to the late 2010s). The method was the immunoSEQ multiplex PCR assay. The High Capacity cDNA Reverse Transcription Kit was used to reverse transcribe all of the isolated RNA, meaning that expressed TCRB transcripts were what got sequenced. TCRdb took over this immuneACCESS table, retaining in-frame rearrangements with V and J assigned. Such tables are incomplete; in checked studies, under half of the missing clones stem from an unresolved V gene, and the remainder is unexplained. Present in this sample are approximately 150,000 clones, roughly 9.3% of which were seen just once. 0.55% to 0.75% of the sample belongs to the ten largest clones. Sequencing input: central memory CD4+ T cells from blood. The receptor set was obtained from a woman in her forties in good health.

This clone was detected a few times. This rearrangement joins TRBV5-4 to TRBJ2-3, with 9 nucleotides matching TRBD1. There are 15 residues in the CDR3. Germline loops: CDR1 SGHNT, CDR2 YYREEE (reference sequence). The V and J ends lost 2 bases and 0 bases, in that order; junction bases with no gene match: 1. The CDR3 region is CASSFGTGSTDTQYF. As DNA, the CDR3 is TGTGCCAGCAGCTTTGGGACAGGGAGCACAGATACGCAGTATTTT.

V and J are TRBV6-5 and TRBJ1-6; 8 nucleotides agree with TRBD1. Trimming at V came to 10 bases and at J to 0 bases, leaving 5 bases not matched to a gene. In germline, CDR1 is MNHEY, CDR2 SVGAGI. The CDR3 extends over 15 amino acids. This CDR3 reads CATSDRASYNSPLHF. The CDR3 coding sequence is TGTGCCACCTCGGACAGGGCCTCCTATAATTCACCCCTCCACTTT.

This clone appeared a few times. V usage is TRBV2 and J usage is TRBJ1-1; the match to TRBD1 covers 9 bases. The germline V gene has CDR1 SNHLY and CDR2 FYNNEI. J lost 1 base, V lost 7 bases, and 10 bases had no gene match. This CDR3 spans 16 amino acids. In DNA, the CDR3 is TGTGCCAGCATAAGGGGGGGACAGGGCAAGAACACTGAAGCTTTCTTT. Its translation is CASIRGGQGKNTEAFF.

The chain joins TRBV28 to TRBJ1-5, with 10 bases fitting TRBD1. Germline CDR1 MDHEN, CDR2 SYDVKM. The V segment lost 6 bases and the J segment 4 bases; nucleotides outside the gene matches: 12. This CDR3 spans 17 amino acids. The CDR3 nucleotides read TGTGCCAGCAGACCCAATTCCGGACAGGGGGTGAATCAGCCCCAGCATTTT. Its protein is CASRPNSGQGVNQPQHF.

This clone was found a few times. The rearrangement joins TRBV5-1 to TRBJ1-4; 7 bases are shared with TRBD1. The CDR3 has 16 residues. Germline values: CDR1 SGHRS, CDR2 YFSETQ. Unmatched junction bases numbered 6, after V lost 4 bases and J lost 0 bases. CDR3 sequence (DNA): TGCGCCAGCAGCGCTGGGACAGTAGCAACTAATGAAAAACTGTTTTTT. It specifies CASSAGTVATNEKLFF.

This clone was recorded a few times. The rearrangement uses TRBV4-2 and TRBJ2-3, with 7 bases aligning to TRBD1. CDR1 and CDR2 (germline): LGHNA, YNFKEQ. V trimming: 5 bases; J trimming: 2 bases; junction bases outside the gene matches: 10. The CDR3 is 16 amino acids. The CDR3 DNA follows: TGTGCCAGCAGCGCCCAGTCAGGGGGATACACAGATACGCAGTATTTT. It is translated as CASSAQSGGYTDTQYF.

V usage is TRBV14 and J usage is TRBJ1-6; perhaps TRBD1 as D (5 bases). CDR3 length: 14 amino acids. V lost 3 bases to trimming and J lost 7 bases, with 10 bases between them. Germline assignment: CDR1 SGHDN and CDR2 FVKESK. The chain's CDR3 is CASSHRTRNSPLHF. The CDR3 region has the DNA TGTGCCAGCAGCCACCGGACACGGAATTCACCCCTCCACTTT.

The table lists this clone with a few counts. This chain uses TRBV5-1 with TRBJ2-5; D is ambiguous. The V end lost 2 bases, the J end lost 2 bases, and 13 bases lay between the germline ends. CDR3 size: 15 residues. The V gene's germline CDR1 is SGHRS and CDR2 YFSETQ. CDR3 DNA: TGCGCCAGCAGCTTATCCTTGGTCTATCAAGAGACCCAGTACTTC. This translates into CASSLSLVYQETQYF.

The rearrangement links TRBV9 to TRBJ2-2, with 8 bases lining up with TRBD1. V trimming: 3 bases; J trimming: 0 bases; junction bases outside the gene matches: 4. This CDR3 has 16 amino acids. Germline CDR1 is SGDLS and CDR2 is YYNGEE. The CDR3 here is CASSAGQGANTGELFF. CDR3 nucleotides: TGTGCCAGCAGCGCCGGACAGGGCGCGAACACCGGGGAGCTGTTTTTT.

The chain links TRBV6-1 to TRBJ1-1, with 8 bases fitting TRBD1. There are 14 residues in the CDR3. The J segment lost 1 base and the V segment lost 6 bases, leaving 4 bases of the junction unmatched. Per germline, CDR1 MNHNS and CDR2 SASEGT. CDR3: CASRSTGANTEAFF. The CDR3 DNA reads TGTGCCAGCAGGTCGACAGGGGCGAACACTGAAGCTTTCTTT.

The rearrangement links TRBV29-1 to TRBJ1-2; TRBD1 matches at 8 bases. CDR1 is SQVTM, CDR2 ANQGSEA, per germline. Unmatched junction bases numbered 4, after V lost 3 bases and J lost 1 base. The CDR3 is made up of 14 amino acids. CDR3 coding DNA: TGCAGCGTTGAGGGCAGGGGGCTTAACTATGGCTACACCTTC. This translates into CSVEGRGLNYGYTF.

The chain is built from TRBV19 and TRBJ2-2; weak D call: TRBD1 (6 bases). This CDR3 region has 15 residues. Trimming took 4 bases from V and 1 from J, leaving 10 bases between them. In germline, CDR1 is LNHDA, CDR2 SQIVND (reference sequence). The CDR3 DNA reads TGTGCCAGTAGTAATGAGGGACAGAACACCGGGGAGCTGTTTTTT. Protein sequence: CASSNEGQNTGELFF.

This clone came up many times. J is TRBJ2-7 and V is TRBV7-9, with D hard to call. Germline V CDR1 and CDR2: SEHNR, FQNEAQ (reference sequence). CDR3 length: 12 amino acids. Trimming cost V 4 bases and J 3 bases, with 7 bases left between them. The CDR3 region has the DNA TGTGCCAGCAGCTCAGTGATCTACGAGCAGTACTTC. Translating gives CASSSVIYEQYF.

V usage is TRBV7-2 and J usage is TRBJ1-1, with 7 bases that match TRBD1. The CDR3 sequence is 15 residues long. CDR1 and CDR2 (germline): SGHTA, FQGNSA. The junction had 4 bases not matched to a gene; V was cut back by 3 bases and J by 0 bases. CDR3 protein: CASSFSGTVNTEAFF. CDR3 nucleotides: TGTGCCAGCAGCTTCTCCGGGACAGTGAACACTGAAGCTTTCTTT.

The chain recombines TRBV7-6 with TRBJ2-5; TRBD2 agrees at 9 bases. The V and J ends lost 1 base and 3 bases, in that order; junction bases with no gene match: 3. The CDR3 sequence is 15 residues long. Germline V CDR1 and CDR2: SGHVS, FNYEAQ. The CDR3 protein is CASSLVLAGKETQYF. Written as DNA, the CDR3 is TGTGCCAGCAGCTTAGTACTAGCGGGTAAAGAGACCCAGTACTTC.

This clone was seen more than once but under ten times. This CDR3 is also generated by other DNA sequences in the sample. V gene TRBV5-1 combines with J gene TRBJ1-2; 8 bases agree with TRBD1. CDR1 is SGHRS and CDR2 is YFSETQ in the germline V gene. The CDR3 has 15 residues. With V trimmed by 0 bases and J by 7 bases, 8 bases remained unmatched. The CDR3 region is CASSLASGQGSGYTF. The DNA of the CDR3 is TGCGCCAGCAGCTTGGCTTCAGGACAGGGCTCTGGCTACACCTTC.

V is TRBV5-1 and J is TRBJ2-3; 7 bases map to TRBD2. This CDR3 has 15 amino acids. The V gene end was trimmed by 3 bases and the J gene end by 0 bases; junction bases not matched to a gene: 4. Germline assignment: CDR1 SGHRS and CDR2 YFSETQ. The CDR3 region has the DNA TGCGCCAGCAGCTGGGACGGGGGGAGCACAGATACGCAGTATTTT. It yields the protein CASSWDGGSTDTQYF.

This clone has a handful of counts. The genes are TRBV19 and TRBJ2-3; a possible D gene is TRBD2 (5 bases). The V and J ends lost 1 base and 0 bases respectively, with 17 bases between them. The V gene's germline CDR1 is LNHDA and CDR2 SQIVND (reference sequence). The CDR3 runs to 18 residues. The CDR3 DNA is TGTGCCAGTAGTATAGGCCTAGCTGGTCCCACTAGCACAGATACGCAGTATTTT. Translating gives CASSIGLAGPTSTDTQYF.